These 13 T cell receptor beta chains came from one sample sequenced in a study of blood T cells in healthy people across ages. Using a J-beta primer mix together with a sample-barcoded 5' primer, a second PCR was run for 7 to 11 cycles. MiXCR was run by TCRdb on the 5' RACE reads, yielding one entry per CDR3 protein. The sample yields around 990,000 distinct CDR3 sequences, approximately 38% seen once. The sequenced sample was blood. These receptors were taken from a young man in good health.

The gene calls are TRBV2 and TRBJ1-1; the match to TRBD1 covers 7 bases. CDR1 is SNHLY and CDR2 is FYNNEI in the germline V gene. The V and J ends lost 3 bases and 6 bases, in that order; junction bases with no gene match: 4. This CDR3 spans 13 amino acids. CDR3 coding DNA: TGTGCCAGCAGTGATACCGGGACAGCTGAAGCTTTCTTT. This gives the protein CASSDTGTAEAFF. Looking up the rest from reference TRBV2 and TRBJ1-1 gives the full variable domain: EPEVTQTPSHQVTQMGQEVILRCVPISNHLYFYWYRQILGQKVEFLVSFYNNEISEKSEIFDDQFSVERPDGSNFTLKIRSTKLEDSAMYFCASSDTGTAEAFFGQGTRLTVV.

This clonotype was found a few times. The chain recombines TRBV25-1 with TRBJ2-3, with D perhaps matching TRBD1 (6 bases). Deletions cut 1 base from V and 5 bases from J, with 22 bases between. Germline CDR1 MGHDK, CDR2 SYGVNS. The CDR3 consists of 18 residues. CDR3 nucleotides: TGTGCCAGCAGTGAATGGGCCTCAACAGGGTGGGGTGGAGATACGCAGTATTTT. Its translation: CASSEWASTGWGGDTQYF.

The V call is TRBV7-9, the J call TRBJ2-1; D is uncertain. The germline gives CDR1 SEHNR, CDR2 FQNEAQ (reference sequence). Trimming pared 5 bases from V and 1 base from J, leaving 15 bases between. The CDR3 consists of 16 residues. CDR3: CASSHRRDGSYNEQFF. For the CDR3, the DNA is TGTGCCAGCAGCCATCGAAGGGATGGATCCTACAATGAGCAGTTCTTC.

This clonotype was detected a few times. The gene calls are TRBV11-1 and TRBJ2-7; tentative D call: TRBD1 (5 bases). The CDR3 loop spans 14 amino acids. From germline, CDR1 is SGHAT and CDR2 FQDESV (reference sequence). V shed 6 bases and J shed 0 bases, with 12 bases lying between them. The CDR3 DNA is TGTGCCAGCAGTCAGGGCCGGAGCTCCTACGAGCAGTACTTC. This gives the protein CASSQGRSSYEQYF.

This clonotype occurred many times. The V gene is TRBV12-3 or TRBV12-4, the J gene TRBJ1-5; D ambiguous. The CDR3 is 15 residues long. Trimming pared 0 bases from V and 0 bases from J, leaving 6 bases between. The CDR3 region is CASSLAQNSNQPQHF. For the CDR3, the DNA is TGTGCCAGCAGTTTAGCGCAGAATAGCAATCAGCCCCAGCATTTT.

This clonotype was counted once. The V and J genes are TRBV20-1 and TRBJ1-4; D gene ambiguous. The CDR3 is made up of 18 amino acids. CDR1 is DFQATT, CDR2 SNEGSKA, per germline (reference sequence). Trimming left V 6 bases short and J 2 bases short, with 25 bases between. The CDR3 DNA sequence: TGCAGTGCCAGCGGTAGGACCGAAGTGTCCCCCACTAATGAAAAACTGTTTTTT. It yields the protein CSASGRTEVSPTNEKLFF.

This rearrangement joins TRBV4-3 to TRBJ2-2; no reliable D call. The CDR3 runs 15 residues. The V gene's germline CDR1 is LGHNA and CDR2 YSLEER. Trimming left V 0 bases short and J 6 bases short, with 11 bases between. Here the CDR3 DNA reads TGCGCCAGCAGCCAAGAGGGTGGTCGGTCCGGGGAGCTGTTTTTT. It is translated as CASSQEGGRSGELFF.

In its sample, this clonotype was seen a few times. This chain joins TRBV4-1 and TRBJ1-2; D is unresolved. There are 13 residues in the CDR3. Germline values: CDR1 MGHRA, CDR2 YSYEKL. Trimming removed 0 bases at V and 6 bases at J, with 8 bases between. DNA of the CDR3: TGCGCCAGCAGCCAAGAAAGGGATCATGGCTACACCTTC. Its translation is CASSQERDHGYTF.

This clonotype was counted between two and nine times. The rearrangement joins TRBV10-3 to TRBJ2-1; TRBD2 agrees at 7 bases. Per germline, CDR1 ENHRY and CDR2 SYGVKD. The CDR3 is made up of 17 amino acids. With V trimmed by 9 bases and J by 0 bases, 14 bases remained unmatched. The CDR3 region is CAISVRSGASSYNEQFF. The CDR3 DNA reads as TGTGCCATATCTGTCCGGAGCGGGGCGAGCTCCTACAATGAGCAGTTCTTC.

The chain employs TRBV9 and TRBJ1-1, with 7 bases identical to TRBD1. The CDR3 is made up of 13 amino acids. V shed 4 bases and J 4 bases; nucleotides not matched to a gene: 4. Germline lookup yields CDR1 SGDLS and CDR2 YYNGEE. The CDR3 protein is CASSYDRATEAFF. For the CDR3, the DNA is TGTGCCAGCAGCTACGACAGGGCCACTGAAGCTTTCTTT.

This clonotype was counted only a few times. The chain uses TRBV2 and TRBJ2-5, with 11 bases identical to TRBD1. Germline V gene data show CDR1 as SNHLY and CDR2 as FYNNEI. CDR3 length: 16 residues. The junction had 7 bases not matched to a gene; V was cut back by 6 bases and J by 1 base. The CDR3 loop reads CASRDRDRGIQETQYF. The DNA of the CDR3 is TGTGCCAGCAGGGATCGGGACAGGGGGATCCAAGAGACCCAGTACTTC. The whole variable domain, filled in from reference TRBV2 and TRBJ2-5, reads EPEVTQTPSHQVTQMGQEVILRCVPISNHLYFYWYRQILGQKVEFLVSFYNNEISEKSEIFDDQFSVERPDGSNFTLKIRSTKLEDSAMYFCASRDRDRGIQETQYFGPGTRLLVL.

Only a few counts were recorded for this clonotype. The J gene is TRBJ1-2, the V gene TRBV6-2 or TRBV6-3; D is ambiguous. V was trimmed by 6 bases and J by 4 bases, leaving 12 bases between them. Germline CDR1 and CDR2: MNHEY and SVGEGT. The CDR3 is 13 amino acids. CDR3 sequence (DNA): TGTGCCAGCAGGGGCGTCGGGGTCTATGGCTACACCTTC. Translating it yields CASRGVGVYGYTF.

Concerning this clonotype: This clone may be a read error of a much larger clone one base away. This chain connects TRBV7-2 to TRBJ2-1; D gene uncertain. CDR3 length: 14 residues. Germline CDR1 is SGHTA and CDR2 is FQGNSA. The germline V and J ends were trimmed by 5 bases and 6 bases, with 14 bases remaining between them. In nucleotides, the CDR3 is TGTGCCAGCAGCGTAGTGACACTCGCCAATGAGCAGTTCTTC. Its translation: CASSVVTLANEQFF.